This T cell receptor beta chain stems from a study of T cell responses to AZD1222 COVID-19 vaccine. Here immunoSEQ multiplex PCR was the method, and the copy in TCRdb shows in-frame clones only, minus some. The table records 150,000 to 200,000 clones, approximately 90% of them present only once. CDR3 length equals 14 residues. The V gene's germline CDR1 is ENHRY and CDR2 SYGVKD. V was clipped by 4 bases and J by 4 bases, with 11 bases between them. The chain employs TRBV10-3 and TRBJ1-5; tentatively, D is TRBD1 (6 bases). The clonotype comes from an adult in good health. The starting material was peripheral blood, obtained on day 0 of AZD1222 vaccination. DNA for the CDR3: TGTGCCATCAGTGGGTTACAGGGTAATCAGCCCCAGCATTTT. This codes for CAISGLQGNQPQHF.